The clone carrying this T cell receptor (beta chain) was seen a handful of times. Each CDR3 protein is one row after TCRdb ran MiXCR on the PCR reads. The table includes approximately 20,000 distinct CDR3 sequences, 30% to 45% detected once. Germline CDR1 is MDHEN and CDR2 is SYDVKM. CDR3 size: 15 residues. The V gene end was trimmed by 3 bases and the J gene end by 5 bases; junction bases not matched to a gene: 4. The data belong to a study of tumor-infiltrating lymphocytes in oesophageal squamous cell carcinoma. This sequence joins TRBV28 and TRBJ2-1; 10 bases align to TRBD2. The clonotype was recovered from a male donor with esophageal squamous cell carcinoma. The source material was esophageal tumor tissue. In DNA form, the CDR3 reads TGTGCCAGCAGTTTTTTACTAGCGGGGAACAATGAGCAGTTCTTC. This translates into CASSFLLAGNNEQFF.